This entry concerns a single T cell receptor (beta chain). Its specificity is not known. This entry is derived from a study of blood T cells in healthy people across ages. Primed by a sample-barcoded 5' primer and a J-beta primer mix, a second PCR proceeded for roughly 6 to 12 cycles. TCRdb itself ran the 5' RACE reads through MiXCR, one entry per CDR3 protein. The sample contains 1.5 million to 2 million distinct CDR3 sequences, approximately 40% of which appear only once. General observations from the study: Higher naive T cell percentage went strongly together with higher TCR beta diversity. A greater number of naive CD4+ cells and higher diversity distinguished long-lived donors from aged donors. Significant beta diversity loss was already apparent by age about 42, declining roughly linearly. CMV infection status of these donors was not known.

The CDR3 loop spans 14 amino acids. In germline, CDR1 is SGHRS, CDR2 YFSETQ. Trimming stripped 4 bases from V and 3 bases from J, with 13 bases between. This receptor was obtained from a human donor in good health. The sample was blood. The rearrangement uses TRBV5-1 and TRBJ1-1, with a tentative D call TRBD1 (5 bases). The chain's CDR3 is CASSRGPGDTEAFF. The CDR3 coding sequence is TGCGCCAGCAGCCGGGGACCAGGCGACACTGAAGCTTTCTTT.